Shown below are 24 T cell receptor beta chains from a single sample sequenced in a study of identifying expanded T cells in peripheral blood. The method was immunoSEQ multiplex PCR; TCRdb's version includes in-frame clones alone and lacks a portion of them. Seen here are more than 85,000 clones, approximately 88% observed once, and the top ten hold 14%. Source material: blood. These receptors all stem from a person aged 18-69 years in good health.

The chain links TRBV29-1 to TRBJ1-1; TRBD1 aligns across 7 bases. This CDR3 is 16 amino acids long. The J segment lost 0 bases and the V segment lost 7 bases, leaving 14 bases of the junction unmatched. Germline V gene sequence: CDR1 SQVTM, CDR2 ANQGSEA. The CDR3 bases are TGCAGCGCTTCTAGGGCAGGGGGAACGTTGAACACTGAAGCTTTCTTT. Protein: CSASRAGGTLNTEAFF.

The gene calls are TRBV11-3 and TRBJ1-5; 9 nucleotides align to TRBD1. The CDR3 runs 15 residues. Germline assignment: CDR1 SGHNT and CDR2 YENEEA. V dropped 3 bases and J dropped 6; count of bases not matched to a gene: 6. CDR3: CASSFRDRVIQPQHF. CDR3 in DNA: TGTGCCAGCAGCTTTCGGGACAGGGTAATTCAGCCCCAGCATTTT.

The V and J genes are TRBV28 and TRBJ2-7, with D possibly matching TRBD1 (5 bases). The germline V gene has CDR1 MDHEN and CDR2 SYDVKM. The ends were cut back, 10 bases at V and 1 base at J, with 20 bases in the middle. The CDR3 is 15 residues long. CDR3 nucleotides: TGTGCCACCCTCAATGTCCAGGGTCTTTCCTACGAGCAGTACTTC. Its translation: CATLNVQGLSYEQYF.

This chain uses TRBV5-1 with TRBJ2-1; 9 positions match TRBD2. Germline CDR1 SGHRS, CDR2 YFSETQ. The CDR3 spans 16 residues. The V and J ends lost 0 bases and 0 bases, in that order; junction bases with no gene match: 1. Here the CDR3 reads CASSLGTSASYNEQFF. As DNA, the CDR3 is TGCGCCAGCAGCTTGGGGACTAGCGCCTCCTACAATGAGCAGTTCTTC.

In DNA, the CDR3 is TGTGCCAGCAGCCCCCGGGCGGCAGATCCCCTCCACTTT. Amino acids: CASSPRAADPLHF. The chain joins TRBV6-5 to TRBJ1-6; D is unclear. The CDR3 contains 13 residues. The germline gives CDR1 MNHEY, CDR2 SVGAGI. V lost 6 bases and J lost 13, with 16 bases in between.

This chain's CDR3 is CASSLYPGTNEKLFF. DNA for the CDR3: TGCGCCAGCAGCTTGTATCCGGGGACTAATGAAAAACTGTTTTTT. The chain links TRBV5-1 to TRBJ1-4; unclear D gene. V lost 1 base to trimming and J lost 2 bases, with 9 bases between them. CDR1 and CDR2 (germline): SGHRS, YFSETQ. CDR3 length: 15 residues.

The chain links TRBV6-5 to TRBJ2-7; 11 bases agree with TRBD1. This CDR3 region has 14 residues. Trimming removed 8 bases from V and 4 bases from J; junction bases left unmatched: 7. The V gene's germline CDR1 is MNHEY and CDR2 SVGAGI. In DNA form, the CDR3 reads TGTGCCAGCGTAGCCGGGACAGGGGGTTACGAGCAGTACTTC. It is translated as CASVAGTGGYEQYF.

The rearrangement links TRBV28 to TRBJ2-1; 9 nucleotides line up with TRBD2. Germline values: CDR1 MDHEN, CDR2 SYDVKM. CDR3 length equals 15 residues. V shed 7 bases, J shed 4 bases, and the junction held 8 bases outside the gene matches. The CDR3 DNA reads as TGTGCCAGCAACTCGGCTAGCGGGACTTACAATGAGCAGTTCTTC. Translating gives CASNSASGTYNEQFF.

The chain joins TRBV19 to TRBJ1-2, with D perhaps matching TRBD1 (5 bases). V was pared by 2 bases and J by 8 bases, with 12 bases between. Germline CDR1 reads LNHDA; CDR2 reads SQIVND (reference sequence). CDR3 length equals 13 residues. The chain's CDR3 is CASSIRQKGGYTF. CDR3 coding DNA: TGTGCCAGTAGTATACGACAGAAGGGCGGCTACACCTTC.

Only a few counts were recorded for this clone. The chain joins TRBV5-4 to TRBJ1-1; D not resolved. Germline CDR1 is SGHNT and CDR2 is YYREEE (reference sequence). Trimming removed 5 bases at V and 5 bases at J, with 10 bases between. This CDR3 spans 12 amino acids. The CDR3 nucleotides are TGTGCCAGCAGTTACGGTGAAACTGAAGCTTTCTTT. Its translation: CASSYGETEAFF.

V usage is TRBV5-1 and J usage is TRBJ2-7; 9 nucleotides agree with TRBD1. Germline lookup yields CDR1 SGHRS and CDR2 YFSETQ. V was pared by 0 bases and J by 3 bases, with 4 bases of the junction left unmatched. CDR3 length: 15 amino acids. CDR3 nucleotide sequence: TGCGCCAGCAGCTTGGATGGGACAGGGTTCTACGAGCAGTACTTC. This gives the protein CASSLDGTGFYEQYF.

This chain uses TRBV4-1 with TRBJ2-5; 9 nucleotides align to TRBD2. Germline V gives CDR1 MGHRA, CDR2 YSYEKL. This CDR3 has 15 residues. The trim removed 4 bases at V and 2 bases at J, leaving 5 bases unmatched. CDR3 bases: TGCGCCAGCAGCCGTAGCGGGAGTGGGCAAGAGACCCAGTACTTC. Translation gives CASSRSGSGQETQYF.

The chain carries TRBV5-4 and TRBJ2-1, with D perhaps TRBD1 (6 bases). CDR1 SGHNT and CDR2 YYREEE come from the germline V gene (reference sequence). Trimming cost V 4 bases and J 7 bases, with 18 bases left between them. The CDR3 has 15 amino acids. Here the CDR3 reads CASSRETGPLNEQFF. For the CDR3, the DNA is TGTGCCAGCAGCAGGGAAACAGGGCCCCTAAATGAGCAGTTCTTC.

The rearrangement joins TRBV6-5 to TRBJ2-5; 8 bases align to TRBD1. From germline, CDR1 is MNHEY and CDR2 SVGAGI. The CDR3 has 15 residues. The ends lost 5 bases at V and 1 base at J; junction bases unmatched: 6. CDR3 amino acids: CASSNRDRPQETQYF. CDR3 in DNA: TGTGCCAGCAGTAACCGGGACAGGCCCCAAGAGACCCAGTACTTC.

This chain joins TRBV10-3 and TRBJ1-1, with TRBD1 identical over 8 bases. V gave up 10 bases and J gave up 7 bases; unmatched junction bases: 8. Looked up from germline, CDR1 is ENHRY and CDR2 is SYGVKD. The CDR3 spans 12 residues. The CDR3 DNA is TGTGCCACCGGACAGGGCGAGGTTGAAGCTTTCTTT. Amino acid sequence: CATGQGEVEAFF.

The chain couples TRBV11-2 to TRBJ2-1; 8 positions match TRBD2. CDR3 size: 16 residues. Losses at the gene ends were 4 bases for V and 13 bases for J; bases not matched to a gene: 18. Germline CDR1 reads SGHAT; CDR2 reads FQNNGV. CDR3 sequence reads: CASSYPGGRGGLDQFF. The CDR3, as DNA: TGTGCCAGCAGCTACCCCGGGGGACGGGGGGGCCTGGACCAGTTCTTC.

The DNA of the CDR3 is TGTGCCAGCAGTAATACCCGCTCCTACGAGCAGTACTTC. It codes for CASSNTRSYEQYF. The chain couples TRBV6-1 to TRBJ2-7; D gene unclear. Germline CDR1 MNHNS, CDR2 SASEGT. V was cut by 5 bases and J by 0 bases, with 8 bases left in between. CDR3 length equals 13 residues.

The rearrangement uses TRBV29-1 and TRBJ2-4; D may be TRBD1 (5 bases). Germline loops: CDR1 SQVTM, CDR2 ANQGSEA. The V end lost 6 bases, the J end lost 8 bases, and 11 bases lay between the germline ends. CDR3 size: 11 residues. CDR3 sequence (DNA): TGCAGCGTCTCGGACACGCACATTCAGTACTTC. Its translation is CSVSDTHIQYF.

This clone was observed once. The J gene is TRBJ1-3, the V gene TRBV7-9; D remains ambiguous. V was shortened by 2 bases and J by 7 bases, with 15 bases between the two germline ends. From germline, CDR1 is SEHNR and CDR2 FQNEAQ (reference sequence). The CDR3 is 15 amino acids. The CDR3 sequence: CASSLRERVGNTIYF. Written as DNA, the CDR3 is TGTGCCAGCAGCTTACGGGAGAGGGTCGGTAACACCATATATTTT.

This clone has just a few counts. The genes are TRBV6-6 and TRBJ1-5; D unclear. The V gene lost 7 bases and the J gene lost 0 bases, with 7 bases spanning the gap. Germline-derived CDR1 and CDR2 are MNHNY and SVGAGI (reference sequence). The CDR3 is 13 residues long. The CDR3 here is CASTLDSNQPQHF. DNA for the CDR3: TGTGCCAGCACCCTCGATAGCAATCAGCCCCAGCATTTT.

The J gene is TRBJ2-7, the V gene TRBV2; TRBD1 is a possible D gene (5 bases). Deletions cut 2 bases from V and 6 bases from J, with 17 bases between. The CDR3 runs to 15 residues. Germline assignment: CDR1 SNHLY and CDR2 FYNNEI. The CDR3 nucleotides read TGTGCCAGCAGTGAAAGGGGTACTACCCCTTCCGAGCAGTACTTC. This translates into CASSERGTTPSEQYF. Variable domain in full (rest from reference TRBV2 and TRBJ2-7): EPEVTQTPSHQVTQMGQEVILRCVPISNHLYFYWYRQILGQKVEFLVSFYNNEISEKSEIFDDQFSVERPDGSNFTLKIRSTKLEDSAMYFCASSERGTTPSEQYFGPGTRLTVT.

The chain employs TRBV5-6 and TRBJ2-3; maybe TRBD2 (6 bases). The V end was cut by 8 bases, the J end by 1 base, with 20 bases between. This CDR3 is 16 amino acids long. Germline V gene data show CDR1 as SGHDT and CDR2 as YYEEEE. In nucleotides, the CDR3 is TGTGCCAGAGTTGAGGAGGGGTTCTGGGGCACAGATACGCAGTATTTT. This codes for CARVEEGFWGTDTQYF.

This clone was recorded a few times. The V gene is TRBV6-5, the J gene TRBJ1-6; D may be TRBD1 (6 bases). Per germline, CDR1 MNHEY and CDR2 SVGAGI. The CDR3 consists of 16 residues. Trimming removed 2 bases from V and 10 bases from J, with 18 bases in between. Here the CDR3 DNA reads TGTGCCAGCAGTTACGGACAGTCCCAAGGCGTCTCACCCCTCCACTTT. Its protein product is CASSYGQSQGVSPLHF.

This clone has a single count. The V call is TRBV28, the J call TRBJ2-7; no firm D call. Trimming took off 6 bases at V and 11 bases at J, with 17 bases between the two ends. The CDR3 runs 12 residues. Germline V lookup: CDR1 MDHEN, CDR2 SYDVKM. The CDR3 spells CASSPHLRREYF. Written as DNA, the CDR3 is TGTGCCAGCAGCCCCCATCTGCGTAGGGAGTACTTC.